These 17 T cell receptor beta chains originate from one sample sequenced in a study of control samples from healthy donors and cancer patients. Data came from immunoSEQ multiplex PCR; TCRdb stores just in-frame clones and leaves some out. The sample comprises approximately 83,000 clones, approximately 93% of which are singletons, and approximately 1.5% rests with the top ten. The sequenced sample was blood. The origin of the receptors is a woman in her twenties or thirties in good health.

The chain uses TRBV23-1 and TRBJ1-3; D possibly corresponds to TRBD1 (6 bases). TRBV23-1 is identified as an open reading frame with a role that is uncertain. Trimming took 1 base from V and 4 from J, leaving 11 bases between them. The CDR3 has 15 residues. The CDR3 DNA follows: TGCGCCAGCAGTCAATTCCAGGGGCGCGGAAACACCATATATTTT. It codes for CASSQFQGRGNTIYF.

The chain couples TRBV10-2 to TRBJ1-1, with a tentative D call TRBD1 (5 bases). This CDR3 spans 16 amino acids. The V end lost 0 bases, the J end lost 1 base, and 12 bases lay between the germline ends. Looked up from germline, CDR1 is WSHSY and CDR2 is SAAADI. The CDR3 loop is CASSESMWGKNTEAFF. DNA for the CDR3: TGCGCCAGCAGTGAGTCGATGTGGGGGAAGAACACTGAAGCTTTCTTT.

In DNA form, the CDR3 reads TGTGCCACCAGCAGAGGGGGGTCGACCGCCTACGAGCAGTACTTC. It is translated as CATSRGGSTAYEQYF. The V call is TRBV15, the J call TRBJ2-7; D is tentatively TRBD1 or TRBD2 (5 bases each). Looked up from germline, CDR1 is LNHNV and CDR2 is YYDKDF (reference sequence). Trimming cost V 1 base and J 2 bases, with 12 bases left between them. This CDR3 spans 15 amino acids.

The V and J genes are TRBV7-9 and TRBJ1-3; 9 bases align to TRBD1. Germline trimming cut 4 bases from V and 4 bases from J; bases unmatched to any gene: 8. CDR3 length equals 16 residues. Germline CDR1 and CDR2: SEHNR and FQNEAQ (reference sequence). The CDR3 reads CASSWGQGLQGNTIYF. The DNA for the CDR3 is TGTGCCAGCAGCTGGGGACAGGGTCTCCAGGGAAACACCATATATTTT. The whole variable domain, remainder taken from reference TRBV7-9 and TRBJ1-3, is DTGVSQNPRHKITKRGQNVTFRCDPISEHNRLYWYRQTLGQGPEFLTYFQNEAQLEKSRLLSDRFSAERPKGSFSTLEIQRTEQGDSAMYLCASSWGQGLQGNTIYFGEGSWLTVV.

The table lists this clone with a count of one. CDR3 sequence reads: CASSQASGTGSYEQYF. CDR3 sequence (DNA): TGCGCCAGCAGCCAAGCCTCGGGGACTGGTTCCTACGAGCAGTACTTC. V gene TRBV4-1 combines with J gene TRBJ2-7; D is possibly TRBD2 (6 bases). CDR1 is MGHRA and CDR2 is YSYEKL in the germline V gene. Trimming cost V 1 base and J 1 base, with 14 bases left between them. This CDR3 region has 16 residues.

This clone was seen once. The chain has TRBV5-1 and TRBJ1-1; possibly TRBD1 for D (5 bases). Trimming cost V 4 bases and J 1 base, with 14 bases left between them. Looked up from germline, CDR1 is SGHRS and CDR2 is YFSETQ. The length of the CDR3 is 15 residues. CDR3 in DNA: TGCGCCAGCAGCACCCAGGGAGGGACGAACACTGAAGCTTTCTTT. Translation: CASSTQGGTNTEAFF.

The rearrangement links TRBV15 to TRBJ1-5; 9 nucleotides match TRBD1. Losses at the gene ends were 8 bases for V and 1 base for J; bases not matched to a gene: 9. Germline loops: CDR1 LNHNV, CDR2 YYDKDF (reference sequence). The CDR3 extends over 16 amino acids. Here the CDR3 reads CATDPTGGLSNQPQHF. CDR3 sequence (DNA): TGTGCCACCGATCCTACAGGGGGCTTGAGCAATCAGCCCCAGCATTTT.

This chain connects TRBV6-6 to TRBJ1-2, with 7 bases that match TRBD1. Trimming took 5 bases from V and 1 from J; bases not matched to a gene: 10. Per the germline V gene, CDR1 is MNHNY and CDR2 is SVGAGI (reference sequence). CDR3 length equals 16 residues. The CDR3 sequence: CASSPFPGQHNYGYTF. CDR3 nucleotides: TGTGCCAGCAGTCCATTTCCGGGACAGCATAACTATGGCTACACCTTC.

The chain carries TRBV27 and TRBJ1-2; D remains ambiguous. Per the germline V gene, CDR1 is MNHEY and CDR2 is SMNVEV (reference sequence). This CDR3 is 14 amino acids long. Trimming took off 5 bases at V and 1 base at J, with 11 bases between the two ends. CDR3 DNA: TGTGCCAGCAGTACCTCCAGAATTAACTATGGCTACACCTTC. It encodes CASSTSRINYGYTF.

This clone was seen a few times. V and J are TRBV5-8 and TRBJ2-3; D may be TRBD1 (6 bases). The CDR3 has 12 amino acids. Germline V gene sequence: CDR1 SGHTS, CDR2 YDEGEE. Trimming pared 4 bases from V and 11 bases from J, leaving 14 bases between. The CDR3 nucleotides read TGTGCCAGCAGCCAAGACAGGCGAGGGCAGTATTTT. Protein: CASSQDRRGQYF.

The chain carries TRBV7-9 and TRBJ1-5; D ambiguous. The CDR3 consists of 14 residues. With 5 bases removed from V and 6 bases from J, the gap between germline ends came to 14 bases. Germline CDR1 reads SEHNR; CDR2 reads FQNEAQ (reference sequence). DNA for the CDR3: TGTGCCAGCAGCAACAGTGGGGTTTCTCAGCCCCAGCATTTT. Protein: CASSNSGVSQPQHF.

This chain connects TRBV20-1 to TRBJ1-1, with TRBD1 identical over 8 bases. This CDR3 has 11 residues. In germline, CDR1 is DFQATT, CDR2 SNEGSKA (reference sequence). Trimming cost V 6 bases and J 7 bases; bases outside gene matches: 4. The CDR3 nucleotides are TGCAGTGCCCGACAGGGGTATGAAGCTTTCTTT. It codes for CSARQGYEAFF.

The V call is TRBV7-9, the J call TRBJ2-1; 7 positions agree with TRBD2. Germline CDR1 is SEHNR and CDR2 is FQNEAQ (reference sequence). This CDR3 spans 14 amino acids. The V and J ends lost 4 bases and 6 bases, in that order; junction bases with no gene match: 6. As DNA, the CDR3 is TGTGCCAGCAGCTCTCCTGGGGGGGGCAATGAGCAGTTCTTC. Its translation is CASSSPGGGNEQFF.

The chain joins TRBV4-2 to TRBJ1-5; D is ambiguous. The CDR3 has 17 residues. The V end was cut by 0 bases, the J end by 0 bases, with 12 bases between. Germline V gene sequence: CDR1 LGHNA, CDR2 YNFKEQ. CDR3: CASSQDSTKYSNQPQHF. DNA for the CDR3: TGTGCCAGCAGCCAAGACAGTACGAAATATAGCAATCAGCCCCAGCATTTT.

The chain uses TRBV7-8 and TRBJ1-1; D remains unclear. The CDR3 spans 13 residues. Trimming took 2 bases from V and 0 from J, leaving 4 bases between them. CDR1 is SGHVS and CDR2 is FQNEAQ in the germline V gene. CDR3 amino acids: CASSLLMNTEAFF. For the CDR3, the DNA is TGTGCCAGCAGCTTATTAATGAACACTGAAGCTTTCTTT.

This sequence joins TRBV18 and TRBJ2-2; D is undetermined. V lost 6 bases to trimming and J lost 0 bases, with 8 bases between them. CDR1 and CDR2 (germline): KGHSH, LQKENI. CDR3 size: 14 residues. Here the CDR3 reads CASSQSTNTGELFF. The CDR3 DNA reads as TGTGCCAGCTCTCAGAGCACGAACACCGGGGAGCTGTTTTTT. The full variable domain, in which reference TRBV18 and TRBJ2-2 provide the parts outside the CDR3, is NAGVMQNPRHLVRRRGQEARLRCSPMKGHSHVYWYRQLPEEGLKFMVYLQKENIIDESGMPKERFSAEFPKEGPSILRIQQVVRGDSAAYFCASSQSTNTGELFFGEGSRLTVL.

CDR3 in amino acids: CASSPTPGQPQHF. Here the CDR3 DNA reads TGTGCCAGCAGCCCGACTCCTGGTCAGCCCCAGCATTTT. The chain combines TRBV7-2 with TRBJ1-5; D is uncertain. The V and J ends lost 5 bases and 6 bases respectively, with 11 bases between them. This CDR3 comprises 13 residues. Germline lookup yields CDR1 SGHTA and CDR2 FQGNSA.